These 7 T cell receptor beta chains share one sample of origin, sequenced in a study of PD-1 blockade in mismatch repair-deficient tumors. Sequencing used immunoSEQ multiplex PCR; TCRdb keeps in-frame clones, though not all of them. This sample has approximately 120,000 clones; approximately 90% occur once, and the top ten carry less than 15%. The source was peripheral blood, collected 44 weeks after starting pembrolizumab. The receptors were sampled from an adult with mismatch repair-deficient cancer.

The rearrangement joins TRBV4-1 to TRBJ2-3, with D perhaps given as TRBD1 or TRBD2 (7 bases each). V was trimmed by 1 base and J by 0 bases, leaving 23 bases between them. Looked up from germline, CDR1 is MGHRA and CDR2 is YSYEKL. CDR3 length: 20 residues. CDR3 DNA: TGCGCCAGCAGCCAAGGACAGGGCTTCTGGGACTACCGTAGCACAGATACGCAGTATTTT. Translating gives CASSQGQGFWDYRSTDTQYF.

The chain is built from TRBV5-3 and TRBJ2-7, with 7 bases aligning to TRBD1. TRBV5-3 falls under the ORF class, with uncertain function. This CDR3 is 14 amino acids long. After removal of 1 base from V and 3 bases from J, the junction contained 4 bases not matched to a gene. The CDR3 here is CARSLKRDSYEQYF. The CDR3 bases are TGTGCCAGAAGCTTGAAACGGGACAGCTACGAGCAGTACTTC.

J is TRBJ2-7 and V is TRBV10-3; no clear D gene. Trimming took off 2 bases at V and 3 bases at J, with 5 bases between the two ends. This CDR3 has 12 amino acids. Germline lookup yields CDR1 ENHRY and CDR2 SYGVKD. CDR3 coding DNA: TGTGCCATCAGTGAGAGGGACTACGAGCAGTACTTC. It translates to CAISERDYEQYF.

The V and J genes are TRBV30 and TRBJ1-4, with D perhaps matching TRBD1 (5 bases). V was trimmed by 1 base and J by 8 bases, leaving 14 bases between them. Germline lookup yields CDR1 GTSNPN and CDR2 SVGIG (reference sequence). The CDR3 consists of 14 residues. Written as DNA, the CDR3 is TGTGCCTGGAGTGCCCGGGTCCCAGGGGAAAAACTGTTTTTT. Encoded protein: CAWSARVPGEKLFF.

The genes are TRBV19 and TRBJ2-5; perhaps TRBD2 as D (5 bases). Germline V CDR1 and CDR2: LNHDA, SQIVND (reference sequence). Trimming removed 0 bases from V and 6 bases from J, with 17 bases in between. The CDR3 spans 16 residues. CDR3 bases: TGTGCCAGTAGTATAGATCTCCCGGGGTCCCTACAGACCCAGTACTTC. Translated: CASSIDLPGSLQTQYF.

The chain recombines TRBV30 with TRBJ1-5; D remains ambiguous. The CDR3 is made up of 14 amino acids. CDR1 GTSNPN and CDR2 SVGIG come from the germline V gene (reference sequence). The CDR3 here is CGVDAKGSNQPQHF. CDR3 coding DNA: TGTGGGGTTGACGCGAAGGGTAGCAATCAGCCCCAGCATTTT.

The chain carries TRBV25-1 and TRBJ2-4; D perhaps matches TRBD1 (8 bases). CDR1 MGHDK and CDR2 SYGVNS come from the germline V gene. Between the trimmed V and J ends, which lost 0 bases and 1 base, there was a span of 13 bases. The CDR3 runs 17 residues. The CDR3 DNA reads TGTGCCAGCAGTGAATACACAGGGGGGGTCGCCAAAAACATTCAGTACTTC. Its protein is CASSEYTGGVAKNIQYF.